Each of the 4 T cell receptor beta chains below was sequenced from the same sample in a study of response to subunit inactivated influenza vaccine. TCRdb ran MiXCR on the RT-PCR reads and lists one entry per CDR3 protein. The sample lists some 190,000 distinct CDR3 sequences, approximately 14% occurring once. The sample in question was CD8+ T cells sorted from PBMCs, obtained 5 days after vaccination. The receptor set was obtained from a man aged 45-65 years who received an inactivated influenza vaccine.

The sample holds a few counts of this clonotype. The chain carries TRBV29-1 and TRBJ2-5; no firm D call. The germline V gene has CDR1 SQVTM and CDR2 ANQGSEA. V shed 3 bases and J shed 4 bases, with 9 bases lying between them. The length of the CDR3 is 12 residues. The CDR3 loop reads CSVEVRSETQYF. The DNA of the CDR3 is TGCAGCGTTGAGGTCAGGTCAGAGACCCAGTACTTC.

In this sample, this clonotype turned up a few times. The chain is built from TRBV7-9 and TRBJ2-7; D is unresolved. The CDR3 is 14 residues long. V was cut by 5 bases and J by 2 bases, with 13 bases left in between. CDR1 and CDR2 from the germline V gene are SEHNR and FQNEAQ (reference sequence). CDR3 DNA: TGTGCCAGCAGCCCATTACACAATACCTACGAGCAGTACTTC. Translation: CASSPLHNTYEQYF.

The table lists this clonotype with a few counts. The chain couples TRBV13 to TRBJ2-7, with TRBD2 as a possible D gene (5 bases). This CDR3 contains 14 residues. V dropped 0 bases and J dropped 0 bases, with 6 bases sitting between them. Germline V gene data show CDR1 as PRHDT and CDR2 as FYEKMQ (reference sequence). DNA of the CDR3: TGTGCCAGCAGCTTAGGGAGGGACTCCTACGAGCAGTACTTC. Its translation is CASSLGRDSYEQYF.

This clonotype was counted between two and nine times. The V gene is TRBV15, the J gene TRBJ2-3; D may be TRBD1 (5 bases). The germline V and J ends were trimmed by 2 bases and 1 base, with 10 bases remaining between them. From germline, CDR1 is LNHNV and CDR2 YYDKDF (reference sequence). The CDR3 consists of 15 residues. The CDR3 DNA reads TGTGCCACCAGCAGAAATCCGACAGGCACAGATACGCAGTATTTT. Amino acid sequence: CATSRNPTGTDTQYF.